Sequencing of this TCR beta chain was carried out in a study of identical twins. This CDR3 has 13 amino acids. Germline CDR1 MNHNY, CDR2 SVGAGI (reference sequence). V was cut by 4 bases and J by 4 bases, with 9 bases left in between. The sample holds many counts of this clonotype. The antigen is undetermined. Via MiXCR, TCRdb re-called the 5' RACE reads, giving one row per CDR3 protein. The sample yields some 600,000 distinct CDR3 sequences, under 8.5% seen once. All donors comprised healthy Caucasians. Findings and limits, study-wide: Conclusions relied on cross-sectional statistical analysis, not following the same donors. The abundant beta clonotypes from cord blood had fewer insertions, and memory repertoires had none of this. Models, which agreed with sharing between unrelated individuals, nonetheless underestimated the out-of-frame TCR alpha sharing seen in monozygotic twins.

Separately, the same data were catalogued under a study of yellow fever vaccine responses in identical twins.

The source of this sequence is a woman in her late teens or twenties in good health. Sample: PBMCs. The chain carries TRBV6-6 and TRBJ2-3; D may be TRBD1 or TRBD2 (5 bases each). This CDR3 reads CASSSLGADTQYF. CDR3 bases: TGTGCCAGCAGTTCCCTGGGGGCAGATACGCAGTATTTT.